These 23 T cell receptor beta chains came from one sample sequenced in a study of neurological immune-mediated disorders. TCRdb itself ran the 5' RACE reads through MiXCR, one entry per CDR3 protein. The sample yields over 60,000 distinct CDR3 sequences, 4% to 5.5% seen once. The sequenced sample consisted of PBMCs. These receptor sequences come from a woman between 45 and 65 years old with multiple sclerosis.

This clonotype was recorded a few times. The chain employs TRBV19 and TRBJ2-7; 12 bases line up with TRBD2. The germline gives CDR1 LNHDA, CDR2 SQIVND (reference sequence). This CDR3 is 14 amino acids long. V shed 6 bases and J 4 bases; nucleotides not matched to a gene: 4. CDR3 nucleotide sequence: TGTGCCAGTAGCCCGGGACTAGCGGGTTACGAGCAGTACTTC. The encoded protein is CASSPGLAGYEQYF.

The sample holds many counts of this clonotype. This chain joins TRBV20-1 and TRBJ2-7, with 15 bases that match TRBD2. CDR1 and CDR2 from the germline V gene are DFQATT and SNEGSKA (reference sequence). CDR3 length: 21 residues. J lost 3 bases, V lost 7 bases, and 25 bases had no gene match. The CDR3 bases are TGCAGTGGTACACCGGGACTAGCGGGGGGAACCTTTGTAGGTACCGGCTACGAGCAGTACTTC. It translates to CSGTPGLAGGTFVGTGYEQYF.

This clonotype showed up many times. The chain combines TRBV7-2 with TRBJ2-5; the D is unclear. Germline-derived CDR1 and CDR2 are SGHTA and FQGNSA. V gave up 1 base and J gave up 4 bases, with 10 bases separating them. The CDR3 has 14 amino acids. CDR3 coding DNA: TGTGCCAGCAGCTTAGAGTGGCAGCTAGAGACCCAGTACTTC. Translating gives CASSLEWQLETQYF.

This clonotype was detected ten times or more. CDR3 sequence (DNA): TGTGCCAGCCTGGACTGGGGGGCCAACGTCCTGACTTTC. The encoded protein is CASLDWGANVLTF. This rearrangement joins TRBV2 to TRBJ2-6; a possible D gene is TRBD2 (5 bases). The V and J ends lost 8 bases and 4 bases respectively, with 9 bases between them. The CDR3 consists of 13 residues. Germline CDR1 is SNHLY and CDR2 is FYNNEI.

This clonotype has ten or more counts. The rearrangement links TRBV4-3 to TRBJ2-7; 7 positions match TRBD1. The CDR3 has 15 residues. Trimming took 1 base from V and 3 from J; bases not matched to a gene: 6. Germline lookup yields CDR1 LGHNA and CDR2 YSLEER. CDR3 in DNA: TGCGCCAGCAGCCAAGTACGGGACAGCTTCTACGAGCAGTACTTC. Protein sequence: CASSQVRDSFYEQYF.

Many counts were recorded for this clonotype. This chain uses TRBV20-1 with TRBJ2-5; tentative D call: TRBD2 (6 bases). The CDR3 length is 13 residues. Between the trimmed V and J ends, which lost 7 bases and 3 bases, there was a span of 15 bases. From germline, CDR1 is DFQATT and CDR2 SNEGSKA (reference sequence). The CDR3 reads CSGQVTGEETQYF. DNA of the CDR3: TGCAGTGGCCAAGTAACGGGGGAAGAGACCCAGTACTTC.

The rearrangement links TRBV6-6 to TRBJ2-2; D is possibly TRBD2 (7 bases). The CDR3 has 16 amino acids. Trimming removed 5 bases at V and 8 bases at J, with 21 bases between. From germline, CDR1 is MNHNY and CDR2 SVGAGI (reference sequence). The CDR3 region is CASSISSPGGPGELFF. In nucleotides, the CDR3 is TGTGCCAGCAGTATATCCAGCCCCGGGGGGCCGGGGGAGCTGTTTTTT.

The V gene is TRBV27, the J gene TRBJ2-1; TRBD1 or TRBD2 may be the D gene (5 bases each). This CDR3 contains 15 residues. Germline-derived CDR1 and CDR2 are MNHEY and SMNVEV (reference sequence). The V end was cut by 4 bases, the J end by 2 bases, with 12 bases between. The CDR3 spells CASSWDRRPYNEQFF. CDR3 coding DNA: TGTGCCAGCAGTTGGGACCGGAGACCCTACAATGAGCAGTTCTTC.

The table lists this clonotype with many counts. The V and J genes are TRBV7-9 and TRBJ2-1; 14 bases agree with TRBD2. Unmatched junction bases numbered 10, after V lost 10 bases and J lost 2 bases. There are 17 residues in the CDR3. CDR1 is SEHNR, CDR2 FQNEAQ, per germline (reference sequence). CDR3 sequence reads: CATPPTSGGAAYNEQFF. In DNA, the CDR3 is TGTGCCACTCCACCGACTAGCGGGGGGGCGGCCTACAATGAGCAGTTCTTC.

In its sample, this clonotype was seen many times. The gene calls are TRBV5-1 and TRBJ2-1, with 13 nucleotides matching TRBD2. The germline V gene encodes CDR1 SGHRS and CDR2 YFSETQ. V dropped 0 bases and J dropped 8; count of bases not matched to a gene: 5. There are 16 residues in the CDR3. The CDR3 region is CASSLVTSGGAHEQFF. The CDR3 bases are TGCGCCAGCAGCTTGGTCACTAGCGGGGGGGCCCATGAGCAGTTCTTC.

Only a few counts were recorded for this clonotype. The V call is TRBV9, the J call TRBJ2-2; 9 bases are shared with TRBD1. V lost 8 bases, J lost 2 bases, and 7 bases stayed unmatched. Germline lookup yields CDR1 SGDLS and CDR2 YYNGEE. CDR3 size: 15 residues. The CDR3 spells CASSRDRVNTGELFF. The CDR3 coding sequence is TGTGCCAGTTCCCGGGACAGGGTTAACACCGGGGAGCTGTTTTTT.

With regard to this clonotype: A much larger clone sits a single nucleotide away, making a read error possible. The rearrangement uses TRBV2 and TRBJ1-3, with no clear D. Germline loops: CDR1 SNHLY, CDR2 FYNNEI. CDR3 length: 13 amino acids. CDR3 sequence reads: CASTEGIGKTIYF. The DNA for the CDR3 is TGTGCCAGCACCGAGGGTATCGGAAAAACCATATATTTT. Based on the CDR3 plus reference TRBV2 and TRBJ1-3, the full variable domain is EPEVTQTPSHQVTQMGQEVILRCVPISNHLYFYWYRQILGQKVEFLVSFYNNEISEKSEIFDDQFSVERPDGSNFTLKIRSTKLEDSAMYFCASTEGIGKTIYFGEGSWLTVV.

This clonotype showed up many times. The chain joins TRBV9 to TRBJ2-3; 7 bases agree with TRBD1. Trimming cost V 4 bases and J 6 bases; bases outside gene matches: 8. Germline V gene data show CDR1 as SGDLS and CDR2 as YYNGEE. This CDR3 has 14 amino acids. The CDR3 here is CASSPHRGSDTQYF. Here the CDR3 DNA reads TGTGCCAGCAGCCCCCACAGGGGATCGGATACGCAGTATTTT.

This clonotype came up many times. The chain combines TRBV7-9 with TRBJ1-2; possibly TRBD1 for D (5 bases). The CDR3 contains 15 residues. Trimming left V 1 base short and J 5 bases short, with 14 bases between. CDR1 is SEHNR, CDR2 FQNEAQ, per germline (reference sequence). For the CDR3, the DNA is TGTGCCAGCAGCTTAGGGGGCCAGGCAGGGTATGGCTACACCTTC. Its protein product is CASSLGGQAGYGYTF.

This clonotype has a count of ten or more. The DNA for the CDR3 is TGTGCCATCACTATCCGGCCCGGGGAAGATACGCAGTATTTT. The encoded protein is CAITIRPGEDTQYF. The V and J genes are TRBV10-3 and TRBJ2-3, with a possible D match to TRBD2 (5 bases). The CDR3 has 14 residues. Germline V lookup: CDR1 ENHRY, CDR2 SYGVKD. The V and J ends lost 7 bases and 5 bases respectively, with 16 bases between them.

This clonotype was found many times. V usage is TRBV12-3 or TRBV12-4 and J usage is TRBJ2-2; TRBD2 might be the D (7 bases). CDR3 length equals 16 residues. Between the trimmed V and J ends, which lost 5 bases and 4 bases, there was a span of 17 bases. The CDR3 loop is CASSHKRRGGTGELFF. CDR3 in DNA: TGTGCCAGCAGTCACAAGCGGAGGGGGGGCACCGGGGAGCTGTTTTTT.

This clonotype was recorded at least ten times. The J gene is TRBJ2-1, the V gene TRBV4-3; no definite D call. The CDR3 is 14 residues long. Between the trimmed V and J ends, which lost 2 bases and 6 bases, there was a span of 11 bases. Germline CDR1 reads LGHNA; CDR2 reads YSLEER. The CDR3 DNA sequence: TGCGCCAGCAGCCAACAATCCTGGGGCAATGAGCAGTTCTTC. Translated, it gives CASSQQSWGNEQFF.

The table lists this clonotype with many counts. This sequence joins TRBV6-1 and TRBJ1-5; D not resolved. The CDR3 runs 13 residues. CDR1 and CDR2 from the germline V gene are MNHNS and SASEGT. V was pared by 1 base and J by 2 bases, with 3 bases between. This chain's CDR3 is CASSEDGNQPQHF. The DNA for the CDR3 is TGTGCCAGCAGTGAAGACGGCAATCAGCCCCAGCATTTT.

In this sample, this clonotype turned up many times. The junction and the germline gene differ at one end; a read error may be behind it. The chain combines TRBV25-1 with TRBJ1-6, with D uncertain. Germline V lookup: CDR1 MGHDK, CDR2 SYGVNS. The CDR3 totals 12 residues. CDR3 protein: CASSEENSPLNF. The CDR3 bases are TGTGCCAGCAGTGAGGAGAATTCACCCCTCAACTTT.

This clonotype was picked up many times. The chain has TRBV29-1 and TRBJ1-4; a weak D match, TRBD1 (6 bases). Germline CDR1 is SQVTM and CDR2 is ANQGSEA. The ends were cut back, 3 bases at V and 8 bases at J, with 10 bases in the middle. This CDR3 region has 12 residues. CDR3 nucleotides: TGCAGCGTTGACAGGGGTGGGGAAAAACTGTTTTTT. Translated: CSVDRGGEKLFF.

This clonotype was observed a few times. This sequence joins TRBV5-1 and TRBJ2-3, with 9 bases fitting TRBD2. The CDR3 is 15 residues long. Trimming took 0 bases from V and 5 from J; bases not matched to a gene: 4. Germline loops: CDR1 SGHRS, CDR2 YFSETQ. CDR3 DNA sequence: TGCGCCAGCAGCTTGGGGGGACTAGCTGAAGATACGCAGTATTTT. This translates into CASSLGGLAEDTQYF.

This clonotype showed up many times. The J gene is TRBJ1-2, the V gene TRBV7-2, with 9 nucleotides matching TRBD1. Germline V gene data show CDR1 as SGHTA and CDR2 as FQGNSA. The CDR3 totals 16 residues. J was trimmed by 5 bases and V by 7 bases; bases with no gene match: 14. CDR3 sequence reads: CASTIRDREFPYGYTF. The CDR3 DNA reads as TGTGCCAGCACCATACGGGACAGGGAGTTTCCTTATGGCTACACCTTC.

The table lists this clonotype with many counts. The J gene is TRBJ1-5, the V gene TRBV20-1; D is unresolved. V lost 3 bases, J lost 0 bases, and 9 bases lay in between. The germline V gene encodes CDR1 DFQATT and CDR2 SNEGSKA (reference sequence). The CDR3 loop spans 14 amino acids. CDR3 in amino acids: CSAREAYSNQPQHF. The CDR3 DNA follows: TGCAGTGCTAGGGAGGCTTATAGCAATCAGCCCCAGCATTTT.